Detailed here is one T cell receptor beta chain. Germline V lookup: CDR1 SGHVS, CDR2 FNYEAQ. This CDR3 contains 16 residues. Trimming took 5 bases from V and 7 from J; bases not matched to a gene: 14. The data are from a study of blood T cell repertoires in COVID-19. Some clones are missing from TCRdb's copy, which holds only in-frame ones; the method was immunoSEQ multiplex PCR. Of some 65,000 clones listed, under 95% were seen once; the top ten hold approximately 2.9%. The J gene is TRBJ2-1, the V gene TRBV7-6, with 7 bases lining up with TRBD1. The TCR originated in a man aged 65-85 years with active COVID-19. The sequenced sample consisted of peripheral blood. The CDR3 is CASSAQHRGSENEQFF. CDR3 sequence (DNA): TGTGCCAGCAGCGCTCAACACAGGGGTTCAGAGAATGAGCAGTTCTTC. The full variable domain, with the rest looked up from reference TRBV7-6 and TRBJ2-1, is GAGVSQSPRYKVTKRGQDVALRCDPISGHVSLYWYRQALGQGPEFLTYFNYEAQQDKSGLPNDRFSAERPEGSISTLTIQRTEQRDSAMYRCASSAQHRGSENEQFFGPGTRLTVL.